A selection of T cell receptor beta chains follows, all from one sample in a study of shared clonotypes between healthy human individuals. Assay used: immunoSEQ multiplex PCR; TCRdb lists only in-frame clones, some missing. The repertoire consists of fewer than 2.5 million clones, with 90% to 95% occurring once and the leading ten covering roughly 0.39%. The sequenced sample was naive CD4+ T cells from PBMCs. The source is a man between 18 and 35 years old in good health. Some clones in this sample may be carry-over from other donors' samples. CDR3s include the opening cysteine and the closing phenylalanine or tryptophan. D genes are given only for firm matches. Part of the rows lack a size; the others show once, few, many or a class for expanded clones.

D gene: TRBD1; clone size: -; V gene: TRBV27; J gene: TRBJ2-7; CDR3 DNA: TGTGCCAGCAGTTTATTCGCAGCCGGGACAGGGGGCTCCCCAACCTACGAGCAGTACTTC; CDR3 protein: CASSLFAAGTGGSPTYEQYF
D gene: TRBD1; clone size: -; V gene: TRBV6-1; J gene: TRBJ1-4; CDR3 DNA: TGTGCCAGCCAAGGACAGGGAACTAATGAAAAACTGTTTTTT; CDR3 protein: CASQGQGTNEKLFF
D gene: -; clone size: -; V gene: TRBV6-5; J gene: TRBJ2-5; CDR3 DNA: TGTGCCAGCAGTCCCCAGGGGAGCGAGACCCAGTACTTC; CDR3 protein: CASSPQGSETQYF
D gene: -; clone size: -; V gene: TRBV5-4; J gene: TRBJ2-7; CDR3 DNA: TGTGCCAGCAGCTATCGGGACACCTCAGGTACCGAGCAGTACTTC; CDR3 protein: CASSYRDTSGTEQYF
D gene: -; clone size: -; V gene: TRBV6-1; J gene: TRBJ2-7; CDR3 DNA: TGTGCCAGCAGTACTACCGGGACGGCAAACTACGAGCAGTACTTC; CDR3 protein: CASSTTGTANYEQYF
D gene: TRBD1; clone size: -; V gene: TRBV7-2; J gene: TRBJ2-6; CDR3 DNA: TGTGCCAGCAGCTTTACGGGACAGGGGTTCTCTGGGGCCAACGTCCTGACTTTC; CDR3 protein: CASSFTGQGFSGANVLTF
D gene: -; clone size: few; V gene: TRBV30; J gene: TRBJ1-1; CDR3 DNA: TGTGCCTGGAGTACAGGCGGTGGAGCTTTCTTT; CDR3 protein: CAWSTGGGAFF
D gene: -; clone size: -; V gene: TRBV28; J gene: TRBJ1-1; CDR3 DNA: TGTGCCAGCAGTCCCCCGTTGGCTGAAGCTTTCTTT; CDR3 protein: CASSPPLAEAFF
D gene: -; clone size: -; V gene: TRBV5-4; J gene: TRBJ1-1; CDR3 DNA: TGTGCCAGCAGCTTGGACACGGGGGATGAAGCTTTCTTT; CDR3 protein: CASSLDTGDEAFF
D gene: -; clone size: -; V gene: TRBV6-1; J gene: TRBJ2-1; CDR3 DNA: TGTGCCAGCAGTGGATTAGAGCCCAGTAGAGGATACAATGAGCAGTTCTTC; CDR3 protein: CASSGLEPSRGYNEQFF
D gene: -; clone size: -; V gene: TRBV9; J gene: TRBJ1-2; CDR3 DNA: TGTGCCAGCAGCGTAGGGCAGGGCTATGGCTACACCTTC; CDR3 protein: CASSVGQGYGYTF
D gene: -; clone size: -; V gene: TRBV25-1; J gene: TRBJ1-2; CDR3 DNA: TGTGCCAGCAGTGCCCAACGGAGGGGGGGCTACACCTTC; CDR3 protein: CASSAQRRGGYTF
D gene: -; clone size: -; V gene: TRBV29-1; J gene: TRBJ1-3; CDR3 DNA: TGCAGCGTTCGACAGGCCTCTGGAAACACCATATATTTT; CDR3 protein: CSVRQASGNTIYF
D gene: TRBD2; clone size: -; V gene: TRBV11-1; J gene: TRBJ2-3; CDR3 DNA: TGTGCCAGCAGCTTAGGCCGACTAGCGGGAGTTGGCACAGATACGCAGTATTTT; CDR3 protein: CASSLGRLAGVGTDTQYF
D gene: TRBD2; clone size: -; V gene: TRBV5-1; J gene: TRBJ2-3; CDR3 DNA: TGCGCCAGCAGCATCGGGACTAGCGGGGAGGATACGCAGTATTTT; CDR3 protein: CASSIGTSGEDTQYF
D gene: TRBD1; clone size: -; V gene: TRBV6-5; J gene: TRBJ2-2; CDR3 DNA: TGTGCCAGTCTAGGGACAGGGAGTTTGACCGGGGAGCTGTTTTTT; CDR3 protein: CASLGTGSLTGELFF
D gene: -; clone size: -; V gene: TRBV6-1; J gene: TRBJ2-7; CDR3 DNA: TGTGCCAGCAGTGAAGCGACTTTCTCCTACGAGCAGTACTTC; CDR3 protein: CASSEATFSYEQYF
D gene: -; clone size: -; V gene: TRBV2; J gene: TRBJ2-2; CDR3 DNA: TGTGCCAGCAGTGGGGACTTTACCACCGGGGAGCTGTTTTTT; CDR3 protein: CASSGDFTTGELFF
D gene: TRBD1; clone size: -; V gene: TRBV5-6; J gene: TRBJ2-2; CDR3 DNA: TGTGCCAGCAGCTTTTGGGACAGGGACACCGGGGAGCTGTTTTTT; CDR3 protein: CASSFWDRDTGELFF
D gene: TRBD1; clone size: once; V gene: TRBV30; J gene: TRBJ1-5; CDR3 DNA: TGTGCCTGGAGTGTAGGGACAGGTCGCAATCAGCCCCAGCATTTT; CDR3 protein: CAWSVGTGRNQPQHF
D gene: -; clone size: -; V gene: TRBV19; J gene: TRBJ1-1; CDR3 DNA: TGTGCCAGTAGTATGAGCCGGATGAACACTGAAGCTTTCTTT; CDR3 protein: CASSMSRMNTEAFF
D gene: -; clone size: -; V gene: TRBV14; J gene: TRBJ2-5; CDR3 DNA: TGTGCCAGCAGCCAACAGACCACTCCAGAGACCCAGTACTTC; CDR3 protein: CASSQQTTPETQYF
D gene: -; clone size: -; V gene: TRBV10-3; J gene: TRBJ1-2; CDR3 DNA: TGTGCCATCCAAAGTGGGGGCAGCCAGAACTATGGCTACACCTTC; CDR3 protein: CAIQSGGSQNYGYTF
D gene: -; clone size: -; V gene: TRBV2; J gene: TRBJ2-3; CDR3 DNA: TGTGCCAGCAAGTCTTCGGCCAAGGGGGATACGCAGTATTTT; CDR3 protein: CASKSSAKGDTQYF
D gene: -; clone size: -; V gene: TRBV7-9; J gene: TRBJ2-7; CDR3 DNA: TGTGCCAGCAGCTTATCCTCGGGGAGGTATATCAACGAGCAGTACTTC; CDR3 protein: CASSLSSGRYINEQYF
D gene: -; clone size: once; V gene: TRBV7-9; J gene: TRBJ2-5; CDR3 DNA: TGTGCCAGCAGCACGAGCGGGCTCCCTCGGGAGACCCAGTACTTC; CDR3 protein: CASSTSGLPRETQYF
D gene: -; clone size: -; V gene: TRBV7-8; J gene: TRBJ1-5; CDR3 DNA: TGTGCCAGCAGCCGGTATCGACAGGACAATCAGCCCCAGCATTTT; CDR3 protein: CASSRYRQDNQPQHF
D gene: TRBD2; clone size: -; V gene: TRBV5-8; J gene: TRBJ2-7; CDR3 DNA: TGTGCCAGCAAAACCCGCCCAGGGATGGGGACTAGCGGGAAGGCCTACGAGCAGTACTTC; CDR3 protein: CASKTRPGMGTSGKAYEQYF
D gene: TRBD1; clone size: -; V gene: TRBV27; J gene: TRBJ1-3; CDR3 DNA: TGTGCCAGCAGTCCGTACGCGGGACAGGGGACAGGAAACACCATATATTTT; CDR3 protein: CASSPYAGQGTGNTIYF
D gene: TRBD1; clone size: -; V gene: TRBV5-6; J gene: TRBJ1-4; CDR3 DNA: TGTGCCAGCAGCTTGGGGATCACAGGGGGCGAAAAGGAAAAACTGTTTTTT; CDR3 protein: CASSLGITGGEKEKLFF
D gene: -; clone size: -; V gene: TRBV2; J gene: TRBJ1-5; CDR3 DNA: TGTGCCAGCAGGGAGGTGGGGGTAGGTCAGCCCCAGCATTTT; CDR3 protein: CASREVGVGQPQHF
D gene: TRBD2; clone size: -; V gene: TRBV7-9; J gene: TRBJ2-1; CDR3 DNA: TGTGCCAGCAGCCCGAGACCTAGCGGGAGGCCCTACAATGAGCAGTTCTTC; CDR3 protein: CASSPRPSGRPYNEQFF
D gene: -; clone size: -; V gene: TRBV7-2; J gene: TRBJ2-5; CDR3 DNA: TGTGCCAGCAGCTACGACAGCTCATCTTTCGAGACCCAGTACTTC; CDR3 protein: CASSYDSSSFETQYF
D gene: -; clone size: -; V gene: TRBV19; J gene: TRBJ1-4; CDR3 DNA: TGTGCCAGTAATCTTGGACAGCCGTCTGAAAAACTGTTTTTT; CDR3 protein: CASNLGQPSEKLFF
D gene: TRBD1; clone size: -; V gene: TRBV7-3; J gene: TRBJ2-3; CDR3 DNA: TGTGCCAGCAGCCCGGGACAGAGCACAGATACGCAGTATTTT; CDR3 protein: CASSPGQSTDTQYF
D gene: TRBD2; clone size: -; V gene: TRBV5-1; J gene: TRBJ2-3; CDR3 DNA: TGCGCCAGCAGCCAAGGGACTAGCGGGAGCCGCACAGATACGCAGTATTTT; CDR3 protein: CASSQGTSGSRTDTQYF